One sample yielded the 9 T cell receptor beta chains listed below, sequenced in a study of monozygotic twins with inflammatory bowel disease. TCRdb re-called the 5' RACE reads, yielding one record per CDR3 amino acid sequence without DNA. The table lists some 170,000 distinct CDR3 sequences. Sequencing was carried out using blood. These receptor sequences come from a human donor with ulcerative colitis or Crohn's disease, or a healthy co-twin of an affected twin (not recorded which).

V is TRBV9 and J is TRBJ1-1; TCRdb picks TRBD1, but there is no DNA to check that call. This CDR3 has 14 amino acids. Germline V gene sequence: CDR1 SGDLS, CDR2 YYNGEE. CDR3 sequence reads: CASSAGTGDSEAFF.

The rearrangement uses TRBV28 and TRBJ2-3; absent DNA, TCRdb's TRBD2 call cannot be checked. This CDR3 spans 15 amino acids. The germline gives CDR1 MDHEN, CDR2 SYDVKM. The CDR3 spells CASSRSGRQGDTQYF.

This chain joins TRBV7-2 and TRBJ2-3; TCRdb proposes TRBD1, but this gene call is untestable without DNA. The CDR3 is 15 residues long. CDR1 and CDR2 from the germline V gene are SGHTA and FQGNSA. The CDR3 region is CASIFPGAGTDTQYF.

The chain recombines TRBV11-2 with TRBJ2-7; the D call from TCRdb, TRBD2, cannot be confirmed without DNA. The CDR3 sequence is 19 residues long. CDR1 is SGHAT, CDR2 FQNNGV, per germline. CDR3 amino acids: CASSLEGTPGSGVEGEQYF.

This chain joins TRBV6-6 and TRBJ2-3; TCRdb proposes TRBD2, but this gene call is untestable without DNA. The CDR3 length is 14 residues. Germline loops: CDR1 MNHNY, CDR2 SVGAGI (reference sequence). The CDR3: CASRTSSTTDTQYF.

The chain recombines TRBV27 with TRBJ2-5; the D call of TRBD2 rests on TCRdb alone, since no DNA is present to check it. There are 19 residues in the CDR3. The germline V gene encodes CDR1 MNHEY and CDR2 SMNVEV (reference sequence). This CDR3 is CTSSHTPGALDYVQETQYF.

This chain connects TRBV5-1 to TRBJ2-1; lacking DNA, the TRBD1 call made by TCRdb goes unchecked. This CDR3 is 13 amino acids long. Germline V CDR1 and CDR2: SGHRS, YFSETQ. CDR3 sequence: CASSFPGRTEQFF.

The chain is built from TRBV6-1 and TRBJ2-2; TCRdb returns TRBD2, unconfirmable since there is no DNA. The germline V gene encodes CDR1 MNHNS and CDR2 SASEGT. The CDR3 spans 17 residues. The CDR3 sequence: CASSPRAGGSNTGELFF.

This CDR3 reads CASAGRAYEQYF. V is TRBV30 and J is TRBJ2-7. The germline CDR1 and CDR2 sequences are GTSNPN and SVGIG (reference sequence). The CDR3 loop spans 12 amino acids.